The 29 T cell receptor beta chains reported below all come from one sample, sequenced in a study of T cell responses to AZD1222 COVID-19 vaccine (dated by TCRdb to the early 2020s). This specimen's time point label, interpreted: baseline before first vaccination. Library preparation used the immunoSEQ multiplex PCR assay. The immuneACCESS repertoire file appears here via TCRdb, limited to in-frame rearrangements. These files lack a portion of the clones; in checked studies, under half of the deficit traces to unresolved V genes, and the cause of the others is not known. This sample lists about 150,000 clones; almost 95% were detected once. In total, the top ten clones hold under 2.5% of the sample. The sample in question was peripheral blood, obtained on day 0 of AZD1222 vaccination. These TCRs come from an adult in good health.

The gene calls are TRBV28 and TRBJ2-4; D may be TRBD2 (5 bases). The CDR3 totals 15 residues. The V gene lost 1 base and the J gene lost 0 bases, with 7 bases spanning the gap. CDR1 is MDHEN and CDR2 is SYDVKM in the germline V gene. CDR3 amino acids: CASSLLEVAKNIQYF. The CDR3 DNA reads as TGTGCCAGCAGTTTATTGGAGGTAGCCAAAAACATTCAGTACTTC.

The gene calls are TRBV4-2 and TRBJ2-5; tentatively, D is TRBD2 (6 bases). Trimming left V 0 bases short and J 5 bases short, with 16 bases between. Germline assignment: CDR1 LGHNA and CDR2 YNFKEQ. This CDR3 has 16 residues. The DNA of the CDR3 is TGTGCCAGCAGCCAAGATCTGGCGGGGTGGGGTGAGACCCAGTACTTC. It is translated as CASSQDLAGWGETQYF.

The J gene is TRBJ1-2, the V gene TRBV3-1 (or the pseudogene TRBV3-2); D call uncertain. CDR3 length: 14 residues. The germline V gene has CDR1 LGHDT and CDR2 YNNKEL (reference sequence). V lost 1 base and J lost 4, with 10 bases in between. The CDR3 reads CASSQGPALYGYTF. Written as DNA, the CDR3 is TGTGCCAGCAGCCAAGGTCCAGCCCTCTATGGCTACACCTTC.

DNA of the CDR3: TGTGCCAGCAGTTTTCGCTACGAGCAGTACTTC. Protein sequence: CASSFRYEQYF. The genes are TRBV12-3 or TRBV12-4 and TRBJ2-7; D unresolved. CDR3 size: 11 residues. The V end lost 3 bases, the J end lost 3 bases, and 3 bases lay between the germline ends.

The chain couples TRBV18 to TRBJ2-5; D may correspond to TRBD1 or TRBD2 (5 bases each). This CDR3 has 13 residues. Germline CDR1 is KGHSH and CDR2 is LQKENI. V was pared by 4 bases and J by 4 bases, with 10 bases between. This CDR3 reads CASSLRDRETQYF. The CDR3 DNA reads as TGTGCCAGCTCACTCCGGGACCGAGAGACCCAGTACTTC.

This clone was seen once. The rearrangement links TRBV7-9 to TRBJ1-5; TRBD1 aligns across 9 bases. Germline assignment: CDR1 SEHNR and CDR2 FQNEAQ (reference sequence). V lost 3 bases and J lost 4; bases outside the gene matches: 7. CDR3 length equals 16 residues. CDR3 in DNA: TGTGCCAGCAGCTTGGCCCTTGGACAGGGGAATCAGCCCCAGCATTTT. Amino acids: CASSLALGQGNQPQHF.

This clone has a single count. The genes are TRBV19 and TRBJ1-2; tentatively, D is TRBD1 (5 bases). The CDR3 extends over 13 amino acids. Germline V gene data show CDR1 as LNHDA and CDR2 as SQIVND (reference sequence). V shed 5 bases and J shed 4 bases, with 11 bases lying between them. CDR3 coding DNA: TGTGCCAGTAGTCATCGGGACGGCTATGGCTACACCTTC. Translating it yields CASSHRDGYGYTF.

This chain connects TRBV6-5 to TRBJ2-1, with D perhaps TRBD2 (5 bases). Trimming left V 0 bases short and J 12 bases short, with 12 bases between. Germline lookup yields CDR1 MNHEY and CDR2 SVGAGI. The CDR3 extends over 13 amino acids. In DNA, the CDR3 is TGTGCCAGCAGTTACTCGCGTCGGGAAATGCAGTTCTTC. Translated: CASSYSRREMQFF.

The genes are TRBV11-2 and TRBJ1-2; D might be TRBD1 (5 bases). Per the germline V gene, CDR1 is SGHAT and CDR2 is FQNNGV. Trimming took 0 bases from V and 7 from J, leaving 15 bases between them. This CDR3 is built from 15 residues. CDR3 protein: CASSLDPSGLVGYTF. In DNA form, the CDR3 reads TGTGCCAGCAGCTTAGATCCTTCAGGGTTGGTTGGCTACACCTTC.

V and J are TRBV7-9 and TRBJ2-7, with 9 nucleotides matching TRBD2. CDR1 is SEHNR, CDR2 FQNEAQ, per germline (reference sequence). J was trimmed by 6 bases and V by 7 bases; bases with no gene match: 10. The CDR3 has 14 residues. CDR3 nucleotide sequence: TGTGCCAGCACTCGGCGGGGGGGCTACGGCGAGCAGTACTTC. This codes for CASTRRGGYGEQYF.

The rearrangement links TRBV28 to TRBJ1-6; D not certain. V was pared by 7 bases and J by 8 bases, with 18 bases between. Looked up from germline, CDR1 is MDHEN and CDR2 is SYDVKM. This CDR3 contains 15 residues. CDR3 amino acids: CASTSYGRDDSPLHF. Written as DNA, the CDR3 is TGTGCCAGCACTTCTTACGGGAGGGATGATTCACCCCTCCACTTT. The variable domain in full, completed from reference TRBV28 and TRBJ1-6, reads DVKVTQSSRYLVKRTGEKVFLECVQDMDHENMFWYRQDPGLGLRLIYFSYDVKMKEKGDIPEGYSVSREKKERFSLILESASTNQTSMYLCASTSYGRDDSPLHFGNGTRLTVT.

The chain couples TRBV11-3 to TRBJ2-3; a possible D gene is TRBD2 (6 bases). V was clipped by 5 bases and J by 4 bases, with 22 bases between them. The CDR3 has 17 residues. From germline, CDR1 is SGHNT and CDR2 YENEEA. The DNA for the CDR3 is TGTGCCAGCAGCGACACGCCGGGAGCCTTCGGGGCAGATACGCAGTATTTT. It specifies CASSDTPGAFGADTQYF.

The CDR3: CASSQDFPGASYEQYF. The CDR3 DNA is TGCGCCAGCAGCCAAGATTTTCCAGGAGCCTCCTACGAGCAGTACTTC. The chain couples TRBV4-3 to TRBJ2-7; no clear D gene. V dropped 0 bases and J dropped 0 bases, with 12 bases sitting between them. Germline V gives CDR1 LGHNA, CDR2 YSLEER. This CDR3 is built from 16 residues.

Note on this clone: Other DNA sequences in this sample translate to the same CDR3. The V gene is TRBV9, the J gene TRBJ2-2; unclear D gene. This CDR3 has 13 amino acids. The ends were cut back, 0 bases at V and 4 bases at J, with 4 bases in the middle. Germline-derived CDR1 and CDR2 are SGDLS and YYNGEE. The CDR3 here is CASSVGGTGELFF. The CDR3 coding sequence is TGTGCCAGCAGCGTAGGAGGCACCGGGGAGCTGTTTTTT.

The V call is TRBV7-5, the J call TRBJ1-5. TRBV7-5 is recorded as a pseudogene. The CDR3 runs 13 residues. The CDR3 region has the DNA TGTGCCAGAAGCTTAGACGACAATCAGCCCCAGCATTTT. This gives the protein CARSLDDNQPQHF.

V is TRBV5-1 and J is TRBJ2-3, with D perhaps TRBD1 or TRBD2 (6 bases each). V lost 4 bases, J lost 0 bases, and 12 bases lay in between. Germline CDR1 and CDR2: SGHRS and YFSETQ. CDR3 size: 15 residues. The CDR3 DNA reads TGCGCCAGCAGCCTTAAGGGGGGTAGCACAGATACGCAGTATTTT. Amino acid sequence: CASSLKGGSTDTQYF. The whole variable domain, filled in from reference TRBV5-1 and TRBJ2-3, reads KAGVTQTPRYLIKTRGQQVTLSCSPISGHRSVSWYQQTPGQGLQFLFEYFSETQRNKGNFPGRFSGRQFSNSRSEMNVSTLELGDSALYLCASSLKGGSTDTQYFGPGTRLTVL.

This clone was observed once. The rearrangement joins TRBV28 to TRBJ1-5; 9 bases match TRBD1. CDR1 MDHEN and CDR2 SYDVKM come from the germline V gene. The CDR3 has 16 residues. Trimming cost V 1 base and J 11 bases; bases outside gene matches: 12. The CDR3, as DNA: TGTGCCAGCAGTTTATCTCCCAGGGACAGGGTGGGGGCCCAGCATTTT. This gives the protein CASSLSPRDRVGAQHF. The whole variable domain, remainder taken from reference TRBV28 and TRBJ1-5, is DVKVTQSSRYLVKRTGEKVFLECVQDMDHENMFWYRQDPGLGLRLIYFSYDVKMKEKGDIPEGYSVSREKKERFSLILESASTNQTSMYLCASSLSPRDRVGAQHFGDGTRLSIL.

V gene TRBV4-1 combines with J gene TRBJ2-7; D remains unclear. The length of the CDR3 is 17 residues. V was trimmed by 1 base and J by 2 bases, leaving 18 bases between them. Germline CDR1 and CDR2: MGHRA and YSYEKL. Written as DNA, the CDR3 is TGCGCCAGCAGCCAAGTTTGGTTAAGGGCCAAAACCTACGAGCAGTACTTC. It codes for CASSQVWLRAKTYEQYF.

The V call is TRBV5-1, the J call TRBJ2-1; perhaps TRBD2 as D (5 bases). The CDR3 is made up of 16 amino acids. Germline CDR1 reads SGHRS; CDR2 reads YFSETQ. Between the trimmed V and J ends, which lost 4 bases and 0 bases, there was a span of 14 bases. CDR3 protein: CASSQIGESSYNEQFF. DNA of the CDR3: TGCGCCAGCAGCCAGATCGGGGAGAGCTCCTACAATGAGCAGTTCTTC.

The gene calls are TRBV9 and TRBJ2-2; the D gene is possibly TRBD2 (6 bases). Germline lookup yields CDR1 SGDLS and CDR2 YYNGEE. This CDR3 contains 16 residues. V lost 4 bases and J 4 bases, leaving 17 bases between the germline ends. The CDR3 nucleotides read TGTGCCAGCAGCTCCCGACGTTCGGGACTCACCGGGGAGCTGTTTTTT. This codes for CASSSRRSGLTGELFF.

The rearrangement links TRBV7-6 to TRBJ1-1; no clear D. The V end lost 1 base, the J end lost 6 bases, and 9 bases lay between the germline ends. Looked up from germline, CDR1 is SGHVS and CDR2 is FNYEAQ. CDR3 length equals 13 residues. CDR3 DNA: TGTGCCAGCAGCTTAGGGAGGGTTCCTGAAGCTTTCTTT. Amino acid sequence: CASSLGRVPEAFF. Using reference TRBV7-6 and TRBJ1-1 for the parts outside the CDR3, the full variable domain is GAGVSQSPRYKVTKRGQDVALRCDPISGHVSLYWYRQALGQGPEFLTYFNYEAQQDKSGLPNDRFSAERPEGSISTLTIQRTEQRDSAMYRCASSLGRVPEAFFGQGTRLTVV.

A single count supports this clone. This chain links TRBV29-1 with TRBJ2-7, with 8 bases lining up with TRBD1. The V gene's germline CDR1 is SQVTM and CDR2 ANQGSEA. The CDR3 has 12 residues. Trimming took 4 bases from V and 3 from J; bases not matched to a gene: 2. CDR3 amino acids: CSVGTGFYEQYF. In DNA, the CDR3 is TGCAGCGTTGGGACAGGGTTCTACGAGCAGTACTTC.

This clone appeared once. The rearrangement joins TRBV9 to TRBJ2-3; TRBD2 aligns across 9 bases. V shed 4 bases and J 0 bases; nucleotides not matched to a gene: 9. Germline assignment: CDR1 SGDLS and CDR2 YYNGEE. The CDR3 has 17 amino acids. The CDR3: CASSPGGRGRSTDTQYF. In DNA form, the CDR3 reads TGTGCCAGCAGCCCCGGCGGGAGGGGGAGAAGCACAGATACGCAGTATTTT.

The chain employs TRBV5-1 and TRBJ2-7, with 8 positions matching TRBD2. After removal of 1 base from V and 0 bases from J, the junction contained 3 bases not matched to a gene. The CDR3 sequence is 15 residues long. Germline lookup yields CDR1 SGHRS and CDR2 YFSETQ. The CDR3 reads CASSLTGTSSYEQYF. For the CDR3, the DNA is TGCGCCAGCAGCTTGACCGGGACTAGCTCCTACGAGCAGTACTTC.

This chain uses TRBV28 with TRBJ1-2; a weak D match, TRBD1 (5 bases). The germline V gene encodes CDR1 MDHEN and CDR2 SYDVKM. V was trimmed by 5 bases and J by 6 bases, leaving 13 bases between them. The CDR3 extends over 13 amino acids. CDR3 in amino acids: CASSTQGADGYTF. DNA for the CDR3: TGTGCCAGCAGTACCCAGGGTGCAGATGGCTACACCTTC.

This rearrangement joins TRBV2 to TRBJ1-1, with a weak D call TRBD1 (6 bases). Germline-derived CDR1 and CDR2 are SNHLY and FYNNEI. The length of the CDR3 is 15 residues. Trimming stripped 6 bases from V and 1 base from J, with 15 bases between. CDR3: CASSPQGIKNTEAFF. The CDR3 nucleotides are TGTGCCAGCAGCCCCCAGGGGATCAAGAACACTGAAGCTTTCTTT.

This rearrangement joins TRBV27 to TRBJ1-1; the D is unclear. Germline values: CDR1 MNHEY, CDR2 SMNVEV (reference sequence). Trimming removed 7 bases from V and 5 bases from J, with 14 bases in between. This CDR3 has 13 residues. The DNA for the CDR3 is TGTGCCAGCACAAATGAAGGTAGGACTGAAGCTTTCTTT. It codes for CASTNEGRTEAFF.

The sample holds one count of this clone. The chain is built from TRBV18 and TRBJ2-1, with TRBD1 as a possible D gene (6 bases). The V gene lost 6 bases and the J gene lost 5 bases, with 17 bases spanning the gap. Germline V gene data show CDR1 as KGHSH and CDR2 as LQKENI. This CDR3 is built from 15 residues. CDR3: CASSPRQELNNEQFF. The CDR3 coding sequence is TGTGCCAGCTCGCCCCGACAGGAGCTTAACAATGAGCAGTTCTTC. Full variable domain (rest looked up from reference TRBV18 and TRBJ2-1): NAGVMQNPRHLVRRRGQEARLRCSPMKGHSHVYWYRQLPEEGLKFMVYLQKENIIDESGMPKERFSAEFPKEGPSILRIQQVVRGDSAAYFCASSPRQELNNEQFFGPGTRLTVL.

The chain combines TRBV7-6 with TRBJ2-3; 9 nucleotides align to TRBD2. Looked up from germline, CDR1 is SGHVS and CDR2 is FNYEAQ. The CDR3 extends over 18 amino acids. The V gene end was trimmed by 2 bases and the J gene end by 0 bases; junction bases not matched to a gene: 9. The chain's CDR3 is CASSLIRAAGGSTDTQYF. The CDR3 DNA reads as TGTGCCAGCAGCTTAATAAGGGCAGCGGGGGGCAGCACAGATACGCAGTATTTT.